This T cell receptor (beta chain) was captured in a study of T cells in Graves' hyperthyroidism and ophthalmopathy. Study as a whole: Peripheral blood specimens were obtained at initial diagnosis, prior to any treatment.

This clonotype was counted at least ten times. Its antigen is as yet unknown. The CDR3 regions of TCR beta were amplified from RNA transcripts. Researchers ran a first-round RT-PCR on the TCR CDR3 using the HTBI primer set. TCRdb reanalysed the multiplex PCR reads using MiXCR and keeps one entry per CDR3 protein. Here the sample spans roughly 500,000 distinct CDR3 sequences, around 13% being singletons. Germline V gives CDR1 SEHNR, CDR2 FQNEAQ (reference sequence). Trimming left V 5 bases short and J 4 bases short, with 15 bases between. CDR3 length: 15 amino acids. General study findings and limits: In the blood, most expanded thyroid clonotypes above 0.001 appeared as well.

Participants, patients aged 18 to 65, had newly diagnosed hyperthyroidism with a duration under 2 months. Investigators excluded patients with uncontrolled infection, other autoimmune disease, pregnancy or lactation. This clonotype was obtained from a woman in her twenties or thirties with Graves' hyperthyroidism that later progressed to Graves' ophthalmopathy. Input material: blood. V usage is TRBV7-9 and J usage is TRBJ2-1; D could derive from TRBD1 or TRBD2 (5 bases each). DNA for the CDR3: TGTGCCAGCAGCCGCCCCGGGACGGAATACAATGAGCAGTTCTTC. It encodes CASSRPGTEYNEQFF.